This T cell receptor (beta chain) was recovered during a study of beta chain features in type 1 diabetes. Study information: Age, gender and cell yields were similar between patients and healthy donors. The examined sorted cells totaled 107,917,701 across samples.

CDR3 length: 15 residues. Trimming left V 8 bases short and J 5 bases short, with 18 bases between. Germline assignment: CDR1 SEHNR and CDR2 FQNEAQ (reference sequence). General observations from the study: Patients' naive, central memory and Treg TCRB repertoires seemed closer to one another than those of healthy donors. For type 1 diabetes patients, VDJ junctions showed fewer insertions and more deletions. Significant though moderate, a shortening of TCRB CDR3s appeared in all four CD4+ subsets of Type 1 diabetes patients.

cDNA synthesis used the whole RNA isolate, giving expressed TCRB sequences. Sequencing used immunoSEQ multiplex PCR; TCRdb keeps in-frame clones, though not all of them. The repertoire holds 600,000 to 700,000 clones, with roughly 12% as singletons. This clone turned up a few times. Its antigen is currently unknown. The chain has TRBV7-9 and TRBJ2-2; D remains unclear. The TCR originated in a man younger than 30 with type 1 diabetes. Sequenced: naive CD4+ T cells from blood. The CDR3 sequence: CASGPLPIWTGELFF. In DNA form, the CDR3 reads TGTGCCAGCGGACCTCTCCCCATCTGGACCGGGGAGCTGTTTTTT.